This TCR beta chain was profiled in a study of shared clonotypes between healthy human individuals. Data came from immunoSEQ multiplex PCR; TCRdb stores just in-frame clones and leaves some out. The table records hundreds of thousands of clones, approximately 74% of them present only once. This CDR3 has 12 amino acids. V gave up 6 bases and J gave up 3 bases, with 10 bases separating them. Germline-derived CDR1 and CDR2 are SGHRS and YFSETQ. The rearrangement links TRBV5-1 to TRBJ2-7; TRBD2 might be the D (5 bases). This TCR came from a man younger than 45 in good health. Source material: memory CD4+ T cells sorted from blood. Sample subset: CD45RA-negative fraction. Here the CDR3 reads CASKDRDYEQYF. The CDR3, as DNA: TGCGCCAGCAAAGATCGGGACTACGAGCAGTACTTC.